What follows is one T cell receptor beta chain and its context. This clonotype was seen only a few times. Its antigen is currently not known. It has no much larger one-base neighbor in the sample; base qualities were not kept. Ficoll-Paque density gradient centrifugation was used to isolate PBMCs. This sample is drawn from a study of T-cell memory formation after mild COVID-19 (dated by TCRdb to the early 2020s). Background for the entire study: TCR sequence clusters from the two donors were found to be largely donor specific. In two donors, T-cell clones that expanded and contracted after mild COVID-19 were followed by sequencing TCRalpha and TCRbeta repertoires longitudinally. The cohort was made up of two young adult volunteers, one female and one male, who were previously healthy.

Including cysteine and phenylalanine, the CDR3 has 14 amino acids. Only the CDR3 DNA stays, 42 bases, in frame from base 1. According to the germline V gene, CDR1 reads SGHTA and CDR2 reads FQGTGA. Compared with germline, V lacks 5 bases and J lacks 2 bases; bases without a gene match: 5. Beyond this particular receptor, the publication reports: SARS-CoV-2 specificity of the second-wave clones peaking on day 37 was not confirmed. The detection of some responding clones in pre-infection memory suggests that pre-existing cross-reactive memory T cells joined the SARS-CoV-2 response. Clones that contracted from day 15 to 85 showed balanced CD4/CD8 phenotypes, whereas a second wave of clones that expanded from day 15 to 37 leaned towards CD4+. The study included only a couple of mild cases, and larger cohorts that include severe cases with pre-infection samples were judged to be necessary. Contracting CD4+ clones were located mainly in the CM and EM memory subsets, whereas CD8+ clones were found to be enriched in EMRA.

For sequencing, an Illumina NovaSeq 6000 was employed. TCRalpha and TCRbeta cDNA libraries were constructed by 5'RACE with constant-segment primers, with sample barcodes and unique molecular identifiers being introduced. RNA was extracted from every sample with Trizol reagent. Amplification of the libraries took two PCR steps, and the second step added a second sample barcode plus Illumina TruSeq adapters. The libraries were sequenced on an Illumina NovaSeq using 2 x 150 bp paired-end reads. As for the original processing: Reads were demultiplexed and collapsed into UMI-guided consensus sequences with migec v1.2.7. Using mixcr v2.1.11, the UMI consensuses were aligned to TRA and TRB V and J templates and assembled into clonotypes. A clonotype was counted as expanded or contracted only if both edgeR and NoisET called the change significant, with noise models trained on biological replicates. For edgeR calls, the thresholds were a false discovery rate-adjusted p below 0.01 and a log2 fold-change of 1. PCA with hierarchical clustering of max-normalized trajectories of the 1000 most abundant clonotypes was used as exploratory dynamics analysis. Separately sequenced CD4+ and CD8+ repertoires were used to assign the CD4 or CD8 phenotype of responding clones. TCRdb reran the public reads through fastp at Q25 and MiXCR, keeping productive beta chains. Each record represents a unique CDR3 protein, reported with the most common genes and DNA among its rows. The V and J calls were determined by TCRdb, not by the authors. This sample is represented by about 130,000 distinct CDR3 sequences; about 15% of them were singletons. The ten largest make up 4% to 6% of the sample.

The V gene is TRBV7-3 and the J gene is TRBJ2-7; the junction holds 8 bases that match TRBD2. The source is a man aged 18 to 30 who had mild COVID-19 (a few samples of this study predate the infection). The sample titles of this study are shuffled in the database, so cell type and time point are left out; the donor was told from shared clones. The sample comprised PBMCs or a T cell subset sorted from them (not recorded which). The CDR3 region reads CASSPGAGAYEQYF. The bases read TGTGCCAGCAGCCCGGGAGCGGGGGCCTACGAGCAGTACTTC.